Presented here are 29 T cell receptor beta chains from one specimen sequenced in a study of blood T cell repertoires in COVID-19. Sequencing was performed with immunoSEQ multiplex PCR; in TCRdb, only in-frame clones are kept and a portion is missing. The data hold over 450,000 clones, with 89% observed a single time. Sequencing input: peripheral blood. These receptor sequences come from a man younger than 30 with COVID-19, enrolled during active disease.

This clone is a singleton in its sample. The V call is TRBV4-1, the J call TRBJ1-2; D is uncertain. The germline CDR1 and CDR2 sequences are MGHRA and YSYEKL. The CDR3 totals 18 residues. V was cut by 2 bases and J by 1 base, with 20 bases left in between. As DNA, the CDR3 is TGCGCCAGCAGCCAAATATACCGCGTCCTAAAGAGTAACTATGGCTACACCTTC. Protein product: CASSQIYRVLKSNYGYTF.

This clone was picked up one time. CDR3 nucleotide sequence: TGTGCCTTTAACCGCTACCTGAACACTGAAGCTTTCTTT. This codes for CAFNRYLNTEAFF. This sequence joins TRBV30 and TRBJ1-1; no clear D gene. V was cut by 7 bases and J by 0 bases, with 12 bases left in between. Per the germline V gene, CDR1 is GTSNPN and CDR2 is SVGIG (reference sequence). The CDR3 contains 13 residues.

The CDR3 nucleotides are TGTGCCAGCGGTAGGACTAGCGGGAGGGCGAAGACCCAGTACTTC. Translation gives CASGRTSGRAKTQYF. The rearrangement links TRBV2 to TRBJ2-5, with 15 nucleotides matching TRBD2. The CDR3 is 15 amino acids. Germline V CDR1 and CDR2: SNHLY, FYNNEI. V lost 8 bases to trimming and J lost 6 bases; unmatched junction nucleotides: 7.

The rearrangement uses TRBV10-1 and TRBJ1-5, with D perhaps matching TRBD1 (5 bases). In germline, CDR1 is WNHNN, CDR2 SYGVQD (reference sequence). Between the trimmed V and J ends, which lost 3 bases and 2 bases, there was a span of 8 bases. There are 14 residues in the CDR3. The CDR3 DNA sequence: TGCGCCAGCAGTGATGGAGGGGGCAATCAGCCCCAGCATTTT. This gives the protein CASSDGGGNQPQHF.

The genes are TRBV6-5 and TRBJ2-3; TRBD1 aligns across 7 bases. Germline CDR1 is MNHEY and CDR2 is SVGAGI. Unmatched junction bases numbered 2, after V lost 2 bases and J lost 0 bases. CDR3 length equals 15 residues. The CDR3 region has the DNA TGTGCCAGCAGTTACAGGGGGCCTAGCACAGATACGCAGTATTTT. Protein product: CASSYRGPSTDTQYF.

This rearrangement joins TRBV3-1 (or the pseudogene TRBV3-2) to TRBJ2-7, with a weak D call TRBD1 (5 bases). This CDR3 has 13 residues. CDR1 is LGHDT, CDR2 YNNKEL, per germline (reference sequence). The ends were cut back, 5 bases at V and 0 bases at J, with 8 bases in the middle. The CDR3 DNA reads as TGTGCCAGCAGCTCAGGGAACTCCTACGAGCAGTACTTC. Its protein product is CASSSGNSYEQYF.

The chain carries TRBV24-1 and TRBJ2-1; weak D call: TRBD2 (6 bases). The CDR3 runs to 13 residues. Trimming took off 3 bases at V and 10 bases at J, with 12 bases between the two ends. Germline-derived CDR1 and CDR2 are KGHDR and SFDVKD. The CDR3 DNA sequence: TGTGCCACCAGTGATACGGACTATAAGGAGCAGTTCTTC. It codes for CATSDTDYKEQFF.

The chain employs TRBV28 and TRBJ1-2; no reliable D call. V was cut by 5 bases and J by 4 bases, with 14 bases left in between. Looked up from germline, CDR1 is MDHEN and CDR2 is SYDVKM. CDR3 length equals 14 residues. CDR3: CASSQIDTGYGYTF. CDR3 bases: TGTGCCAGCAGTCAAATCGACACCGGCTATGGCTACACCTTC.

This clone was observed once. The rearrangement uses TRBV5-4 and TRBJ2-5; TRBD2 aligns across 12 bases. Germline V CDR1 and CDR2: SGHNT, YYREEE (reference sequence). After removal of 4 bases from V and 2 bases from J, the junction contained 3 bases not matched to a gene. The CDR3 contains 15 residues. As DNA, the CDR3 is TGTGCCAGCAGCGACGGACTAGCGGGGCAAGAGACCCAGTACTTC. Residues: CASSDGLAGQETQYF.

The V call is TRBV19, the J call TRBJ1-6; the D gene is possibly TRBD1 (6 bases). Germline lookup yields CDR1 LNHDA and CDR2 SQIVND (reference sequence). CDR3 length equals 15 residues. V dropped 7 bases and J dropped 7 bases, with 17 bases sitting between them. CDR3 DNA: TGTGCCAGTACCAACCGGGACATCAAAAATTCACCCCTCCACTTT. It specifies CASTNRDIKNSPLHF.

The CDR3 sequence: CASSLGPPAGVVYEQFF. The CDR3 nucleotides read TGTGCCAGCAGCTTAGGGCCCCCAGCGGGAGTCGTCTATGAGCAGTTCTTC. The chain is built from TRBV7-2 and TRBJ2-1, with TRBD2 matching over 8 bases. V shed 1 base, J shed 8 bases, and the junction held 13 bases outside the gene matches. This CDR3 spans 17 amino acids. Germline-derived CDR1 and CDR2 are SGHTA and FQGNSA.

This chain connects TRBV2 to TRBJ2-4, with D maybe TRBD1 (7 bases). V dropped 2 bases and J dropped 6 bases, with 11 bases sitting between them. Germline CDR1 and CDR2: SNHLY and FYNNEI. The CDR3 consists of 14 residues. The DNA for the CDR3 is TGTGCCAGCAGTGAAACCCAGGGGGGAAACATTCAGTACTTC. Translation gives CASSETQGGNIQYF. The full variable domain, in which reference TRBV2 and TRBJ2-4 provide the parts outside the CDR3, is EPEVTQTPSHQVTQMGQEVILRCVPISNHLYFYWYRQILGQKVEFLVSFYNNEISEKSEIFDDQFSVERPDGSNFTLKIRSTKLEDSAMYFCASSETQGGNIQYFGAGTRLSVL.

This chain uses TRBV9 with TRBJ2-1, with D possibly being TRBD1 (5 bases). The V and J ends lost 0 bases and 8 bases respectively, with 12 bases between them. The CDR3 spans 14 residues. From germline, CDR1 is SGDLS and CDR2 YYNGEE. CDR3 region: CASSVGVGADEQFF. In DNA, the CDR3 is TGTGCCAGCAGCGTAGGGGTAGGGGCGGATGAGCAGTTCTTC.

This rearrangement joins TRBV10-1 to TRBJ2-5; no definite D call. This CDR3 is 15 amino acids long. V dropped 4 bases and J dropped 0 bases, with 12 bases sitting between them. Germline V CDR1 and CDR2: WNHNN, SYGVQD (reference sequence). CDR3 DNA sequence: TGCGCCAGCAGTGGGAGTGGTCTAGACCAAGAGACCCAGTACTTC. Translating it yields CASSGSGLDQETQYF.

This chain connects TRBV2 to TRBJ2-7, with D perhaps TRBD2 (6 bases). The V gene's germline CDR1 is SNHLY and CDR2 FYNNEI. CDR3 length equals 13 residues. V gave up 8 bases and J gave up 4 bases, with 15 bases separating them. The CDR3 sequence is CASRRDSTYEQYF. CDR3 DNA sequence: TGTGCCAGCCGAAGGGACTCCACTTACGAGCAGTACTTC.

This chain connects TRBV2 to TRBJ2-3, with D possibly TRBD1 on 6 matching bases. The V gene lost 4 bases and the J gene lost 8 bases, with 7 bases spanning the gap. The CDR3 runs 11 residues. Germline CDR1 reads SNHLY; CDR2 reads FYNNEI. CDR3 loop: CASSVRGTQYF. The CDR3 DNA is TGTGCCAGCAGTGTCAGGGGTACGCAGTATTTT.

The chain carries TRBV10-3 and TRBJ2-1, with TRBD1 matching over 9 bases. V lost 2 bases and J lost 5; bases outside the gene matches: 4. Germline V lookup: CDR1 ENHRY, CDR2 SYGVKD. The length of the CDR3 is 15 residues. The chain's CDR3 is CAISEGDRVDNEQFF. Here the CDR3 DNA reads TGTGCCATCAGTGAGGGGGACAGGGTGGACAATGAGCAGTTCTTC.

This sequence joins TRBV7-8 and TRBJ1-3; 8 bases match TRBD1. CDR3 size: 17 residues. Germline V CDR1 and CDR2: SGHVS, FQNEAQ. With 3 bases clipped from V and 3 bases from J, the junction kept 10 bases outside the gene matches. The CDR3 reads CASSFGQGTKLGNTIYF. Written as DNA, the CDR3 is TGTGCCAGCAGCTTCGGACAGGGAACGAAGCTTGGAAACACCATATATTTT.

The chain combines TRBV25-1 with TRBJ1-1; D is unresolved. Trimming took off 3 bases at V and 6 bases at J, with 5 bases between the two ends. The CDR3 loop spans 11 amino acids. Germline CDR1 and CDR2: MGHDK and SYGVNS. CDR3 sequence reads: CASSDSPEAFF. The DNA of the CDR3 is TGTGCCAGCAGTGACAGTCCTGAAGCTTTCTTT.

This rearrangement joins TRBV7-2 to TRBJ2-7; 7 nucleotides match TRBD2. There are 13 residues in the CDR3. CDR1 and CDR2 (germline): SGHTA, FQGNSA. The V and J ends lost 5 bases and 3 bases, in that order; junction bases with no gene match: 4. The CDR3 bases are TGTGCCAGCAGCCGCCCGGGGGGCTACGAGCAGTACTTC. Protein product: CASSRPGGYEQYF.

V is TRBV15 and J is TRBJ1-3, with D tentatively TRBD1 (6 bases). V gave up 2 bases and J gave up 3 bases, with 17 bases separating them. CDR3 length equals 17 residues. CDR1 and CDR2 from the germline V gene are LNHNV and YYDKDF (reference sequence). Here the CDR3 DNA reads TGTGCCACCAGCAGACCGACCGGACAGTCAGGTGGAAACACCATATATTTT. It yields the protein CATSRPTGQSGGNTIYF.

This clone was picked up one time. DNA of the CDR3: TGCGCCAGCGCCCGGCTAGCGGGCAACTACGAGCAGTACTTC. It yields the protein CASARLAGNYEQYF. This sequence joins TRBV5-1 and TRBJ2-7; 8 nucleotides align to TRBD2. The germline V gene encodes CDR1 SGHRS and CDR2 YFSETQ. The CDR3 sequence is 14 residues long. With V trimmed by 7 bases and J by 3 bases, 9 bases remained unmatched.

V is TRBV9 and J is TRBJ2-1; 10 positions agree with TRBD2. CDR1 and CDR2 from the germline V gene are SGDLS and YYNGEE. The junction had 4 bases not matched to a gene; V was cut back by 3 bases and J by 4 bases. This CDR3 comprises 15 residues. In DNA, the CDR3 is TGTGCCAGCAGCGCGGGGACTAGCGAATACAATGAGCAGTTCTTC. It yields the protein CASSAGTSEYNEQFF.

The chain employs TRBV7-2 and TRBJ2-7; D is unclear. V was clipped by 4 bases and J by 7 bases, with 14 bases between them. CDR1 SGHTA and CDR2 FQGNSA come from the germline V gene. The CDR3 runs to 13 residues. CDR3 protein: CASSSPYRVEQYF. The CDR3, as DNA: TGTGCCAGCAGCTCGCCCTACCGAGTGGAGCAGTACTTC.

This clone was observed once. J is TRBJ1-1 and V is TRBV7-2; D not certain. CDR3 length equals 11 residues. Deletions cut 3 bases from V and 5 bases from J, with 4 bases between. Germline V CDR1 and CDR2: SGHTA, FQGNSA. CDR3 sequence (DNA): TGTGCCAGCAGCTTCCGTACTGAAGCTTTCTTT. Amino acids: CASSFRTEAFF.

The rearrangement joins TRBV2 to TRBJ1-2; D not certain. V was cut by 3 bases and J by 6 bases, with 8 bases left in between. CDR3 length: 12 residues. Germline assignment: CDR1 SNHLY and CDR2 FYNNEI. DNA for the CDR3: TGTGCCAGCAGTGAGTCACGGGATGGCTACACCTTC. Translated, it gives CASSESRDGYTF.

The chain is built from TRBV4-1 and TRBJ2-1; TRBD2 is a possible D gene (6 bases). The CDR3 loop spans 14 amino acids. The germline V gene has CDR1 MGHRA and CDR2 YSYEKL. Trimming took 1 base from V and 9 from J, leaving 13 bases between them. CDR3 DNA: TGCGCCAGCAGCCAAGCCGGGACTGGGGGTGAGCAGTTCTTC. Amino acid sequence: CASSQAGTGGEQFF.

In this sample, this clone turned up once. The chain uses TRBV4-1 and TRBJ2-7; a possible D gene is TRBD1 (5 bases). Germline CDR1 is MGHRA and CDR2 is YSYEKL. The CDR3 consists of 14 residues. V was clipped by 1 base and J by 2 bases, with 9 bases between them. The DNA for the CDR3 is TGCGCCAGCAGCCAAGTGGACAAGACCTACGAGCAGTACTTC. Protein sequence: CASSQVDKTYEQYF.

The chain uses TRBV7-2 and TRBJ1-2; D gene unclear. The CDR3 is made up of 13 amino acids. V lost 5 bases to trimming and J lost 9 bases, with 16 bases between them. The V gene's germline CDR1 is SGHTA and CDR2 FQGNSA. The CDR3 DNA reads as TGTGCCAGCAGCGCAGACCAGGCTTATAGCTACACCTTC. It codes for CASSADQAYSYTF.